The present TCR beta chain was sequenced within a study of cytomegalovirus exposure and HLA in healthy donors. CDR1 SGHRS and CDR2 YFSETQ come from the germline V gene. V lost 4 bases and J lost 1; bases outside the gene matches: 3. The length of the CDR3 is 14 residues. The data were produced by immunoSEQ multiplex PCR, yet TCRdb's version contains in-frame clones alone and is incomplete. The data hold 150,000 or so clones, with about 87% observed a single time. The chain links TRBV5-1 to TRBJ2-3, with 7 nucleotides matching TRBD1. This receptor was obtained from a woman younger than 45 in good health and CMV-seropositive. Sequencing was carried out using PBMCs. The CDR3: CASSRGQRTDTQYF. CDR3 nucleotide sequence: TGCGCCAGCAGCAGGGGACAGCGCACAGATACGCAGTATTTT.